Listed below are T cell receptor beta chains from one sample, sequenced in a study of OX40 agonist ivuxolimab in advanced cancers. TCRdb's table, derived via immunoSEQ multiplex PCR, lists solely in-frame clones and lacks some. The repertoire includes 15,000 to 20,000 clones, over 75% of them detected once, and 40% to 50% sits in the top ten. The sample was CD4+ or CD8+ T cells sorted from blood, taken in a trial of the OX40 agonist ivuxolimab. All receptors come from an adult with an advanced solid tumor such as melanoma, head and neck, liver or kidney cancer. CDR3s leave out the opening cysteine and the closing phenylalanine or tryptophan. Fields, in order: V gene, CDR3 protein.

>TRBV4-2
ASSSEGTEAMYEQY
>TRBV19
ASIGTSGRIGELF
>TRBV6-5
ASSYSLWAPNNEQF
>TRBV11-2
ASSPGTGAIGEQY
>TRBV5-1
ASSPRQGREKLF
>TRBV15
ATSRENTEAF
>TRBV4-2
ASSQDPGSGNTIY
>TRBV9
ASSAGRLAGVTGELF
>TRBV5-1
ASSSGQGYNEQF
>TRBV18
ASSLKGGPGLAGQETQY
>TRBV7-2
ASSGRGKNGPDIQY
>TRBV27
ASRSELEETQY